This passage covers 25 T cell receptor beta chains from one sample sequenced in a study of T cell responses to AZD1222 COVID-19 vaccine. Generated by immunoSEQ multiplex PCR, the TCRdb table keeps only in-frame clones and is missing some. Among around 120,000 clones listed, 80% to 90% were seen once. The material sequenced was peripheral blood, taken on day 0 of AZD1222 vaccination. These TCRs come from an adult in good health.

The V and J genes are TRBV19 and TRBJ2-5; D is perhaps TRBD2 (6 bases). The CDR3 sequence is 14 residues long. CDR1 is LNHDA and CDR2 is SQIVND in the germline V gene (reference sequence). V was pared by 5 bases and J by 0 bases, with 10 bases between. CDR3 residues: CASSPSAYQETQYF. The CDR3, as DNA: TGTGCCAGTAGTCCTAGCGCATACCAAGAGACCCAGTACTTC.

The V gene is TRBV27, the J gene TRBJ1-1; perhaps TRBD1 as D (6 bases). CDR3 length: 16 residues. Per the germline V gene, CDR1 is MNHEY and CDR2 is SMNVEV (reference sequence). Trimming took 4 bases from V and 1 from J, leaving 16 bases between them. As DNA, the CDR3 is TGTGCCAGCAGTTCCCGCTGGGGGGCGGCGAACACTGAAGCTTTCTTT. Protein sequence: CASSSRWGAANTEAFF.

V usage is TRBV5-1 and J usage is TRBJ1-5, with D possibly being TRBD1 (6 bases). Germline-derived CDR1 and CDR2 are SGHRS and YFSETQ. The CDR3 has 14 residues. Deletions cut 4 bases from V and 7 bases from J, with 15 bases between. The CDR3 region has the DNA TGCGCCAGCAGCCCAGGGCCAGGGGAACAGCCCCAGCATTTT. Translating it yields CASSPGPGEQPQHF. The complete variable domain, with remaining parts taken from reference TRBV5-1 and TRBJ1-5, reads KAGVTQTPRYLIKTRGQQVTLSCSPISGHRSVSWYQQTPGQGLQFLFEYFSETQRNKGNFPGRFSGRQFSNSRSEMNVSTLELGDSALYLCASSPGPGEQPQHFGDGTRLSIL.

The chain has TRBV6-6 and TRBJ2-2; D remains ambiguous. The V end lost 0 bases, the J end lost 0 bases, and 8 bases lay between the germline ends. The germline V gene has CDR1 MNHNY and CDR2 SVGAGI (reference sequence). The CDR3 extends over 16 amino acids. CDR3 nucleotides: TGTGCCAGCAGTTACTCTATATTTACGAACACCGGGGAGCTGTTTTTT. It codes for CASSYSIFTNTGELFF.

The chain employs TRBV2 and TRBJ2-7, with D unresolved. This CDR3 has 9 residues. From germline, CDR1 is SNHLY and CDR2 FYNNEI. V lost 10 bases and J lost 7, with 8 bases in between. CDR3 in amino acids: CATLREQYF. The CDR3 DNA reads TGTGCCACCCTGAGGGAGCAGTACTTC. The complete variable domain, with remaining parts taken from reference TRBV2 and TRBJ2-7, reads EPEVTQTPSHQVTQMGQEVILRCVPISNHLYFYWYRQILGQKVEFLVSFYNNEISEKSEIFDDQFSVERPDGSNFTLKIRSTKLEDSAMYFCATLREQYFGPGTRLTVT.

The rearrangement joins TRBV10-3 to TRBJ2-7; a possible D gene is TRBD2 (6 bases). Germline lookup yields CDR1 ENHRY and CDR2 SYGVKD. The CDR3 is 15 residues long. With 6 bases removed from V and 1 base from J, the gap between germline ends came to 16 bases. CDR3 amino acids: CAISPDGRRSYEQYF. CDR3 DNA sequence: TGTGCCATCAGCCCAGATGGGAGGCGGTCCTACGAGCAGTACTTC.

J is TRBJ1-4 and V is TRBV27; TRBD1 agrees at 9 bases. The CDR3 extends over 15 amino acids. Per the germline V gene, CDR1 is MNHEY and CDR2 is SMNVEV (reference sequence). V was clipped by 6 bases and J by 3 bases; unmatched bases: 5. The CDR3 coding sequence is TGTGCCAGCAGAAACAGGGGGCTTCCTAATGAAAAACTGTTTTTT. This translates into CASRNRGLPNEKLFF.

The genes are TRBV5-1 and TRBJ2-7; 7 bases are shared with TRBD1. The CDR3 length is 14 residues. Germline assignment: CDR1 SGHRS and CDR2 YFSETQ. Trimming at V came to 1 base and at J to 5 bases, leaving 6 bases not matched to a gene. Written as DNA, the CDR3 is TGCGCCAGCAGCTTGAAACAGGGGAGCAACGAGCAGTACTTC. Translating gives CASSLKQGSNEQYF.

As DNA, the CDR3 is TGTGCCAGCAGCCCTGGGAGGGGTGCAGGGGCCACTGGGGCCAACGTCCTGACTTTC. Residues: CASSPGRGAGATGANVLTF. J is TRBJ2-6 and V is TRBV11-3; D is possibly TRBD2 (7 bases). This CDR3 region has 19 residues. V shed 5 bases and J shed 2 bases, with 22 bases lying between them. Germline loops: CDR1 SGHNT, CDR2 YENEEA.

The V and J genes are TRBV5-3 and TRBJ2-3; 8 bases are shared with TRBD2. TRBV5-3 is reported as an ORF; its role is uncertain. This CDR3 spans 17 amino acids. V shed 2 bases and J 0 bases; nucleotides not matched to a gene: 8. For the CDR3, the DNA is TGTGCCAGAAGCTTCCCTGGGCGGGAGGAAAGCACAGATACGCAGTATTTT. It translates to CARSFPGREESTDTQYF.

The chain joins TRBV10-3 to TRBJ1-1; D is unresolved. The CDR3 loop spans 14 amino acids. Germline values: CDR1 ENHRY, CDR2 SYGVKD. V gave up 0 bases and J gave up 3 bases, with 8 bases separating them. The CDR3 loop is CAISESAGYTEAFF. Here the CDR3 DNA reads TGTGCCATCAGTGAGTCGGCGGGGTACACTGAAGCTTTCTTT.

The chain combines TRBV30 with TRBJ2-3; a weak D match, TRBD1 (6 bases). The ends were cut back, 3 bases at V and 7 bases at J, with 17 bases in the middle. The CDR3 spans 14 residues. CDR1 GTSNPN and CDR2 SVGIG come from the germline V gene (reference sequence). CDR3: CAWSRTGLYNTQYF. The CDR3 DNA sequence: TGTGCCTGGAGCCGAACAGGGCTCTATAATACGCAGTATTTT.

The chain employs TRBV2 and TRBJ2-3, with TRBD2 matching 9 bases. The CDR3 has 15 amino acids. The V segment lost 6 bases and the J segment 4 bases; nucleotides outside the gene matches: 8. Germline CDR1 is SNHLY and CDR2 is FYNNEI. CDR3 nucleotides: TGTGCCAGCAGAACGGCGGGGGGGCCCCCAGATACGCAGTATTTT. Protein product: CASRTAGGPPDTQYF.

The chain is built from TRBV7-7 and TRBJ2-2; D possibly corresponds to TRBD2 (7 bases). CDR3 length equals 15 residues. From germline, CDR1 is SSHAT and CDR2 FNYEAQ (reference sequence). The CDR3 loop is CASGQAGAGTGELFF. As DNA, the CDR3 is TGTGCTAGCGGCCAGGCGGGGGCGGGCACCGGGGAGCTGTTTTTT. The full variable domain, in which reference TRBV7-7 and TRBJ2-2 provide the parts outside the CDR3, is GAGVSQSPRYKVTKRGQDVTLRCDPISSHATLYWYQQALGQGPEFLTYFNYEAQPDKSGLPSDRFSAERPEGSISTLTIQRTEQRDSAMYRCASGQAGAGTGELFFGEGSRLTVL.

The chain recombines TRBV4-1 with TRBJ2-2; tentatively, D is TRBD1 (5 bases). Deletions cut 1 base from V and 6 bases from J, with 12 bases between. The CDR3 consists of 15 residues. CDR1 is MGHRA and CDR2 is YSYEKL in the germline V gene. The CDR3 nucleotides read TGCGCCAGCAGCCAAGTAGGGCAGGGTCCCGGGGAGCTGTTTTTT. Amino acids: CASSQVGQGPGELFF.

This chain connects TRBV9 to TRBJ2-1; D gene ambiguous. Germline V gene lookup returns CDR1 SGDLS and CDR2 YYNGEE. The CDR3 is 14 amino acids. V was clipped by 1 base and J by 8 bases, with 13 bases between them. The CDR3 region has the DNA TGTGCCAGCAGCGTACGGCTAGTCTTCGATGAGCAGTTCTTC. Its translation: CASSVRLVFDEQFF.

This clone was picked up one time. This chain links TRBV5-1 with TRBJ1-1; unclear D gene. Trimming shortened V by 7 bases and J by 1 base, and 17 bases separated the two germline ends. CDR1 and CDR2 from the germline V gene are SGHRS and YFSETQ. The CDR3 runs to 15 residues. The CDR3 sequence: CASYPSDWSNTEAFF. The CDR3 bases are TGCGCCAGCTACCCATCGGACTGGTCGAACACTGAAGCTTTCTTT.

The chain links TRBV19 to TRBJ1-1; possibly TRBD1 for D (6 bases). V lost 3 bases and J lost 5, with 22 bases in between. The CDR3 loop spans 17 amino acids. The V gene's germline CDR1 is LNHDA and CDR2 SQIVND (reference sequence). The CDR3 loop is CASSMGDTVWEGTEAFF. The CDR3 coding sequence is TGTGCCAGTAGTATGGGGGACACGGTCTGGGAGGGAACTGAAGCTTTCTTT.

The chain couples TRBV5-4 to TRBJ1-1; D gene unclear. CDR3 length: 14 amino acids. V lost 0 bases to trimming and J lost 4 bases, with 10 bases between them. Germline V gene data show CDR1 as SGHNT and CDR2 as YYREEE (reference sequence). CDR3 DNA sequence: TGTGCCAGCAGCTTGGAGGGAGGTAGCACTGAAGCTTTCTTT. Its translation: CASSLEGGSTEAFF.

V is TRBV5-4 and J is TRBJ1-1; D gene ambiguous. The CDR3 length is 14 residues. CDR1 SGHNT and CDR2 YYREEE come from the germline V gene (reference sequence). V gave up 3 bases and J gave up 8 bases, with 17 bases separating them. CDR3 sequence reads: CASSSRASSQEAFF. DNA of the CDR3: TGTGCCAGCAGCTCCCGGGCCAGCAGTCAGGAAGCTTTCTTT.

A note on this clone: An end of the junction differs from the germline gene, which may be a read error. The chain recombines TRBV5-1 with TRBJ1-2; D is possibly TRBD1 (5 bases). The germline CDR1 and CDR2 sequences are SGHRS and YFSETQ. The CDR3 spans 14 residues. The CDR3 loop reads CASSLGDEHYAYTF. CDR3 DNA: TGCGCCAGCAGCTTGGGGGACGAACATTATGCCTACACCTTC.

Points on this clone: Distinct nucleotide sequences in the sample also encode this CDR3. The chain recombines TRBV2 with TRBJ2-5; D unresolved. The CDR3 is made up of 16 amino acids. Germline V gene lookup returns CDR1 SNHLY and CDR2 FYNNEI. V was trimmed by 6 bases and J by 5 bases, leaving 22 bases between them. This CDR3 reads CASREILGRAGETQYF. CDR3 DNA sequence: TGTGCCAGCAGGGAGATCCTTGGTAGGGCTGGGGAGACCCAGTACTTC. Based on the CDR3 plus reference TRBV2 and TRBJ2-5, the full variable domain is EPEVTQTPSHQVTQMGQEVILRCVPISNHLYFYWYRQILGQKVEFLVSFYNNEISEKSEIFDDQFSVERPDGSNFTLKIRSTKLEDSAMYFCASREILGRAGETQYFGPGTRLLVL.

This chain uses TRBV12-5 with TRBJ1-1; TRBD1 agrees at 8 bases. V trimming: 6 bases; J trimming: 1 base; junction bases outside the gene matches: 7. CDR3 length: 15 residues. The germline CDR1 and CDR2 sequences are LGHNT and FRNRAP. The CDR3 is CASGGWTGTNTEAFF. DNA of the CDR3: TGTGCTAGTGGGGGTTGGACAGGGACGAACACTGAAGCTTTCTTT.

This clone was detected a few times. The V and J genes are TRBV14 and TRBJ2-1; D gene ambiguous. CDR3 length: 11 residues. Germline CDR1 is SGHDN and CDR2 is FVKESK. V gave up 3 bases and J gave up 9 bases, with 6 bases separating them. Here the CDR3 reads CASSHQAEQFF. The CDR3 DNA reads as TGTGCCAGCAGCCACCAGGCTGAGCAGTTCTTC.

Notes on this clone: Because the CDR3's place on the DNA is in doubt, the DNA is left out and the CDR3 is given as listed by TCRdb. The chain employs TRBV19 and TRBJ1-1. Germline V gene lookup returns CDR1 LNHDA and CDR2 SQIVND (reference sequence). The CDR3 has 15 residues if both end residues are counted. CDR3 in amino acids: CASSVSVRGRTEAFF.